This TCR beta chain was recorded in a study of identical twins. In its sample, this clonotype was seen many times. Its antigen is undetermined. Study findings and constraints: The study drew conclusions from cross-sectional statistical analysis, not from following the same donors. Modeled out-of-frame TCR alpha sharing in monozygotic twins fell below observed levels.

There are 14 residues in the CDR3. V shed 0 bases and J shed 10 bases, with 14 bases lying between them. Germline CDR1 and CDR2: SGDLS and YYNGEE. TCRdb reprocessed the 5' RACE reads via MiXCR and lists one record per CDR3 protein. Among approximately 690,000 distinct CDR3 sequences, around 6% were seen once, and the ten largest hold under 2%. The chain employs TRBV9 and TRBJ2-1, with D perhaps being TRBD1 or TRBD2 (6 bases each). The receptor's source is a man between 18 and 35 years old in good health. The sequenced sample was naive T cells sorted from blood. CDR3 DNA sequence: TGTGCCAGCAGCGTAGGTACGGGGGCAGGGGAGCAGTTCTTC. Residues: CASSVGTGAGEQFF.